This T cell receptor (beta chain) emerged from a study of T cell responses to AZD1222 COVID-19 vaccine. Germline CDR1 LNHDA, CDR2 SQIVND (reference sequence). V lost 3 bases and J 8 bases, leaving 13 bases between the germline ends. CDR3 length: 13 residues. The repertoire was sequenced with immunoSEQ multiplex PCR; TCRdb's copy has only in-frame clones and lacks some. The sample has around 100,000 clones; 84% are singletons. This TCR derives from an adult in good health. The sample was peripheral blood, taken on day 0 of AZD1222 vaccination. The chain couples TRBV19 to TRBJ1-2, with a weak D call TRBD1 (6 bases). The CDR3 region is CASSMPGGSGYTF. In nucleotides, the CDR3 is TGTGCCAGTAGTATGCCCGGGGGCAGCGGCTACACCTTC.